This entry lists 14 T cell receptor beta chains sequenced from one sample in a study of T-cell memory formation after mild COVID-19. From the 5' RACE reads, TCRdb called clonotypes with MiXCR, one entry per CDR3 protein. The sample consists of 350,000 to 450,000 distinct CDR3 sequences, under 30% of them appearing once. What was sequenced was PBMCs or a T cell subset sorted from them (not recorded which). These receptors were obtained from an adult woman who had mild COVID-19 (a few samples of this study predate the infection). Cell type and time point are not known.

This clonotype has only a few counts. This chain connects TRBV27 to TRBJ2-3; 10 bases are a match to TRBD2. Germline V gene sequence: CDR1 MNHEY, CDR2 SMNVEV (reference sequence). V trimming: 3 bases; J trimming: 9 bases; junction bases outside the gene matches: 15. The CDR3 totals 17 residues. The CDR3, as DNA: TGTGCCAGCAGTTTCCCAGGGAGCGGGGGGGCGGAGGCCACGCAGTATTTT. It codes for CASSFPGSGGAEATQYF.

The gene calls are TRBV6-6 and TRBJ2-3; weak D call: TRBD1 (5 bases). This CDR3 has 17 residues. Germline V gene lookup returns CDR1 MNHNY and CDR2 SVGAGI (reference sequence). V lost 0 bases and J 0 bases, leaving 13 bases between the germline ends. CDR3: CASSYSSQGASTDTQYF. CDR3 DNA sequence: TGTGCCAGCAGTTACTCGAGTCAGGGCGCGAGCACAGATACGCAGTATTTT.

This clonotype showed up just a few times. This sequence joins TRBV2 and TRBJ2-3; maybe TRBD2 (6 bases). This CDR3 has 13 residues. V was trimmed by 3 bases and J by 6 bases, leaving 10 bases between them. Germline V gene lookup returns CDR1 SNHLY and CDR2 FYNNEI. This CDR3 reads CASSEAGFDTQYF. The CDR3 nucleotides are TGTGCCAGCAGTGAGGCGGGGTTTGATACGCAGTATTTT.

This chain joins TRBV7-9 and TRBJ2-2; D is perhaps TRBD2 (6 bases). The V end lost 11 bases, the J end lost 0 bases, and 16 bases lay between the germline ends. The CDR3 loop spans 15 amino acids. Germline CDR1 is SEHNR and CDR2 is FQNEAQ (reference sequence). The CDR3 nucleotides are TGTGCCCCTGTGGGGGGAGTTACGAACACCGGGGAGCTGTTTTTT. It encodes CAPVGGVTNTGELFF.

The rearrangement links TRBV7-2 to TRBJ2-7, with D possibly TRBD1 on 5 matching bases. This CDR3 region has 16 residues. Germline CDR1 is SGHTA and CDR2 is FQGNSA. Trimming pared 4 bases from V and 1 base from J, leaving 17 bases between. CDR3 region: CASSSRRGRQSYEQYF. The CDR3 DNA is TGTGCCAGCAGCTCCCGAAGGGGAAGGCAGTCCTACGAGCAGTACTTC. The full variable domain, completed using reference TRBV7-2 and TRBJ2-7, is GAGVSQSPSNKVTEKGKDVELRCDPISGHTALYWYRQSLGQGLEFLIYFQGNSAPDKSGLPSDRFSAERTGGSVSTLTIQRTQQEDSAVYLCASSSRRGRQSYEQYFGPGTRLTVT.

The chain recombines TRBV6-6 with TRBJ1-6; 7 positions agree with TRBD1. This CDR3 spans 16 amino acids. Losses at the gene ends were 0 bases for V and 7 bases for J; bases not matched to a gene: 6. Germline-derived CDR1 and CDR2 are MNHNY and SVGAGI (reference sequence). CDR3 amino acids: CASSYSATGHNSPLHF. The DNA of the CDR3 is TGTGCCAGCAGTTACTCCGCGACAGGGCACAATTCACCCCTCCACTTT.

About this clonotype: The junction does not match germline at one end; this may be a read error. The chain couples TRBV7-7 to TRBJ2-2; TRBD2 matches 12 bases. Germline CDR1 and CDR2: SSHAT and FNYEAQ (reference sequence). The CDR3 loop spans 16 amino acids. The DNA of the CDR3 is TGTGCTAGCAGCCCTGGGACTAGCGGGTCGCCCGGGGAGCTGTTTTTT. It translates to CASSPGTSGSPGELFF. The full variable domain, in which reference TRBV7-7 and TRBJ2-2 provide the parts outside the CDR3, is GAGVSQSPRYKVTKRGQDVTLRCDPISSHATLYWYQQALGQGPEFLTYFNYEAQPDKSGLPSDRFSAERPEGSISTLTIQRTEQRDSAMYRCASSPGTSGSPGELFFGEGSRLTVL.

This clonotype appeared a few times. This rearrangement joins TRBV6-2 or TRBV6-3 to TRBJ1-6, with D maybe TRBD1 (6 bases). V gave up 7 bases and J gave up 0 bases, with 10 bases separating them. Germline V CDR1 and CDR2: MNHEY, SVGEGT. CDR3 length equals 15 residues. CDR3 in DNA: TGTGCCAGCATGGGGACAAACTCCTATAATTCACCCCTCCACTTT. It translates to CASMGTNSYNSPLHF.

The chain employs TRBV7-2 and TRBJ1-1; D possibly corresponds to TRBD1 (6 bases). The CDR3 runs 15 residues. CDR1 and CDR2 from the germline V gene are SGHTA and FQGNSA. V was cut by 3 bases and J by 2 bases, with 13 bases left in between. CDR3 in amino acids: CASSFQGTINTEAFF. Here the CDR3 DNA reads TGTGCCAGCAGCTTTCAGGGGACAATCAACACTGAAGCTTTCTTT.

The chain employs TRBV30 and TRBJ2-7; 11 bases agree with TRBD2. Per the germline V gene, CDR1 is GTSNPN and CDR2 is SVGIG (reference sequence). The CDR3 runs to 12 residues. V was pared by 5 bases and J by 3 bases, with 0 bases of the junction left unmatched. Here the CDR3 DNA reads TGTGCCTGGGGGACTAGCGGCTACGAGCAGTACTTC. As protein: CAWGTSGYEQYF.

This clonotype has a count of ten or more. The chain is built from TRBV5-1 and TRBJ2-7; 9 nucleotides agree with TRBD1. The V gene end was trimmed by 3 bases and the J gene end by 3 bases; junction bases not matched to a gene: 4. The CDR3 is made up of 14 amino acids. Germline lookup yields CDR1 SGHRS and CDR2 YFSETQ. CDR3 loop: CASSSGTGIYEQYF. For the CDR3, the DNA is TGCGCCAGCAGCTCCGGGACAGGGATCTACGAGCAGTACTTC. Looking up the rest from reference TRBV5-1 and TRBJ2-7 gives the full variable domain: KAGVTQTPRYLIKTRGQQVTLSCSPISGHRSVSWYQQTPGQGLQFLFEYFSETQRNKGNFPGRFSGRQFSNSRSEMNVSTLELGDSALYLCASSSGTGIYEQYFGPGTRLTVT.

Many counts were recorded for this clonotype. The CDR3 loop reads CSARDQGPKQFF. The CDR3 DNA sequence: TGCAGTGCTAGAGACCAGGGACCCAAGCAGTTCTTC. This chain uses TRBV20-1 with TRBJ2-1; D is perhaps TRBD1 or TRBD2 (5 bases each). This CDR3 spans 12 amino acids. The germline gives CDR1 DFQATT, CDR2 SNEGSKA (reference sequence). Trimming shortened V by 0 bases and J by 11 bases, and 11 bases separated the two germline ends.

The rearrangement links TRBV6-6 to TRBJ1-4, with a possible D match to TRBD1 (5 bases). V was pared by 6 bases and J by 8 bases, with 13 bases between. This CDR3 spans 13 amino acids. Germline V gene sequence: CDR1 MNHNY, CDR2 SVGAGI (reference sequence). For the CDR3, the DNA is TGTGCCAGCAGCGGACATCTGGCGGAAAAACTGTTTTTT. Residues: CASSGHLAEKLFF.

The table lists this clonotype with a few counts. The gene calls are TRBV7-9 and TRBJ2-1; 7 bases fit TRBD2. Germline CDR1 and CDR2: SEHNR and FQNEAQ (reference sequence). This CDR3 has 16 residues. With V trimmed by 7 bases and J by 2 bases, 11 bases remained unmatched. The CDR3 DNA reads as TGTGCCAGCACCCTCAGCGGGGCCGGTGCCTACAATGAGCAGTTCTTC. This codes for CASTLSGAGAYNEQFF. The full variable domain, completed using reference TRBV7-9 and TRBJ2-1, is DTGVSQNPRHKITKRGQNVTFRCDPISEHNRLYWYRQTLGQGPEFLTYFQNEAQLEKSRLLSDRFSAERPKGSFSTLEIQRTEQGDSAMYLCASTLSGAGAYNEQFFGPGTRLTVL.